The rows below give T cell receptor beta chains drawn from one sample of a study of control samples from healthy donors and cancer patients. Some clones are missing from TCRdb's copy, which holds only in-frame ones; the method was immunoSEQ multiplex PCR. The table lists about 35,000 clones, under 95% of them singletons. Sequencing was done on a sample of PBMCs. The receptors were gathered from a man aged 35-49 years with colorectal cancer. Each CDR3 is given with its conserved first and last residue.

V gene: TRBV11-3
J gene: TRBJ2-1
CDR3 protein: CASSLGGREQFF

V gene: TRBV18
J gene: TRBJ2-1
CDR3 protein: CASSPVGGKYNEQFF

V gene: TRBV6-5
J gene: TRBJ2-7
CDR3 protein: CASSSGQPSAYEQYF

V gene: TRBV7-8
J gene: TRBJ1-2
CDR3 protein: CASSRGGARAGYTF

V gene: TRBV14
J gene: TRBJ2-1
CDR3 protein: CASSHSGGAPWYNEQFF

V gene: TRBV25-1
J gene: TRBJ2-1
CDR3 protein: CASLGVGNEQFF

V gene: TRBV2
J gene: TRBJ1-2
CDR3 protein: CASRDSGGYGYTF

V gene: TRBV5-6
J gene: TRBJ2-1
CDR3 protein: CASSLPQATYNEQFF

V gene: TRBV4-3
J gene: TRBJ2-5
CDR3 protein: CASSQDRPSGYQETQYF

V gene: TRBV27
J gene: TRBJ2-7
CDR3 protein: CASSLNRGYEQYF

V gene: TRBV10-1
J gene: TRBJ2-7
CDR3 protein: CATNRGQRSSYEQYF

V gene: TRBV15
J gene: TRBJ2-3
CDR3 protein: CATSRARTGKSTDTQYF

V gene: TRBV6-5
J gene: TRBJ1-2
CDR3 protein: CASSLQGGLGYTF

V gene: TRBV30
J gene: TRBJ2-7
CDR3 protein: CAWSVAGIKDEQYF

V gene: TRBV6-5
J gene: TRBJ2-3
CDR3 protein: CASSPSRSTDTQYF

V gene: TRBV6-2/TRBV6-3
J gene: TRBJ2-7
CDR3 protein: CASSLQTGAYEQYF

V gene: TRBV5-4
J gene: TRBJ2-3
CDR3 protein: CASSLLAGGTDTQYF

V gene: TRBV5-1
J gene: TRBJ2-5
CDR3 protein: CASSLAGQQETQYF

V gene: TRBV7-2
J gene: TRBJ2-5
CDR3 protein: CASSYKRGGQETQYF

V gene: TRBV6-1
J gene: TRBJ1-5
CDR3 protein: CASSEARVGAGVSNQPQHF

V gene: TRBV27
J gene: TRBJ2-2
CDR3 protein: CASWRGTGELFF

V gene: TRBV5-1
J gene: TRBJ1-3
CDR3 protein: CASSLTGPDSGNTIYF

V gene: TRBV6-1
J gene: TRBJ1-1
CDR3 protein: CASSEGGSPEAFF

V gene: TRBV5-4
J gene: TRBJ2-2
CDR3 protein: CASRRLAGGTGELFF

V gene: TRBV19
J gene: TRBJ2-1
CDR3 protein: CASSRSGGYNEQFF

V gene: TRBV7-3
J gene: TRBJ2-1
CDR3 protein: CASSPSGLLTHEQFF

V gene: TRBV5-1
J gene: TRBJ2-7
CDR3 protein: CASSLFKGRDSEQYF

V gene: TRBV30
J gene: TRBJ2-1
CDR3 protein: CAWTGTSYNEQFF

V gene: TRBV2
J gene: TRBJ1-1
CDR3 protein: CARWTGGSGTEAFF

V gene: TRBV7-2
J gene: TRBJ1-6
CDR3 protein: CASSLAGGYSPLHF

V gene: TRBV25-1
J gene: TRBJ2-1
CDR3 protein: CASSDRGGRNEQFF

V gene: TRBV6-5
J gene: TRBJ2-2
CDR3 protein: CASSNKGELFF

V gene: TRBV5-6
J gene: TRBJ2-1
CDR3 protein: CASNPTSGGVEQFF

V gene: TRBV2
J gene: TRBJ1-3
CDR3 protein: CASIRNRGAGNTIYF

V gene: TRBV19
J gene: TRBJ2-3
CDR3 protein: CASSRRALGDTQYF

V gene: TRBV4-2
J gene: TRBJ2-3
CDR3 protein: CASSLYDRSSTDTQYF

V gene: TRBV3-1/TRBV3-2
J gene: TRBJ2-5
CDR3 protein: CASSQVGLAGGSKTQYF

V gene: TRBV9
J gene: TRBJ2-3
CDR3 protein: CASSVAGRMNADTQYF

V gene: TRBV2
J gene: TRBJ1-5
CDR3 protein: CASRREQGNQPQHF

V gene: TRBV27
J gene: TRBJ2-1
CDR3 protein: CASSPDWGNEQFF

V gene: TRBV11-1
J gene: TRBJ1-2
CDR3 protein: CASSLSRQESYGYTF

V gene: TRBV7-2
J gene: TRBJ2-5
CDR3 protein: CASSPHRSQETQYF

V gene: TRBV5-1
J gene: TRBJ1-5
CDR3 protein: CASSLGQSGGNQPQHF

V gene: TRBV6-5
J gene: TRBJ2-7
CDR3 protein: CASRGLYEQYF

V gene: TRBV19
J gene: TRBJ1-2
CDR3 protein: CASSAGQGERYGYTF

V gene: TRBV18
J gene: TRBJ2-5
CDR3 protein: CASSPSMGGETQYF

V gene: TRBV5-6
J gene: TRBJ2-7
CDR3 protein: CASSFGTGGASGEQYF

V gene: TRBV18
J gene: TRBJ2-1
CDR3 protein: CASSPSGGLVNEQFF

V gene: TRBV30
J gene: TRBJ2-7
CDR3 protein: CAWSGAAYEQYF

V gene: TRBV7-2
J gene: TRBJ2-3
CDR3 protein: CASSSGFTDTQYF

V gene: TRBV9
J gene: TRBJ1-3
CDR3 protein: CASSVGGGSGNTIYF

V gene: TRBV6-1
J gene: TRBJ1-3
CDR3 protein: CASSETAGSGNTIYF

V gene: TRBV6-6
J gene: TRBJ1-3
CDR3 protein: CASSSETGFGNTIYF

V gene: TRBV9
J gene: TRBJ1-6
CDR3 protein: CASSPGLLSNSPLHF

V gene: TRBV2
J gene: TRBJ2-7
CDR3 protein: CASSEGTRIYEQYF

V gene: TRBV6-5
J gene: TRBJ2-1
CDR3 protein: CASRMNNEQFF

V gene: TRBV13
J gene: TRBJ2-7
CDR3 protein: CASSISSRGYEQYF

V gene: TRBV6-1
J gene: TRBJ2-7
CDR3 protein: CASSEAQRDEQYF

V gene: TRBV9
J gene: TRBJ2-5
CDR3 protein: CASSVAMGEQETQYF

V gene: TRBV7-3
J gene: TRBJ1-2
CDR3 protein: CASSLAGTGGGYTF